Listed here are 20 T cell receptor beta chains from one sample, sequenced in a study of cytomegalovirus exposure and HLA in healthy donors. The assay was immunoSEQ multiplex PCR, and TCRdb's table has in-frame clones only and misses some. The data contain some 170,000 clones, about 95% of them seen just once; the ten biggest clones take up approximately 0.82%. The specimen was PBMCs. The receptors shown here come from a woman between 18 and 29 years old in good health and CMV-seronegative.

This chain uses TRBV18 with TRBJ1-2; no clear D gene. The V end lost 2 bases, the J end lost 7 bases, and 8 bases lay between the germline ends. CDR3 length equals 12 residues. The germline V gene has CDR1 KGHSH and CDR2 LQKENI. The CDR3 loop reads CASSPDSPGYTF. The CDR3, as DNA: TGTGCCAGCTCACCAGACTCCCCTGGCTACACCTTC.

This chain joins TRBV15 and TRBJ2-2, with a possible D match to TRBD1 (6 bases). The V end lost 6 bases, the J end lost 1 base, and 9 bases lay between the germline ends. The CDR3 is 14 amino acids. CDR1 is LNHNV, CDR2 YYDKDF, per germline (reference sequence). Written as DNA, the CDR3 is TGTGCCACCAGGATACAGGGGAACACCGGGGAGCTGTTTTTT. Translated, it gives CATRIQGNTGELFF. The variable domain in full, completed from reference TRBV15 and TRBJ2-2, reads DAMVIQNPRYQVTQFGKPVTLSCSQTLNHNVMYWYQQKSSQAPKLLFHYYDKDFNNEADTPDNFQSRRPNTSFCFLDIRSPGLGDTAMYLCATRIQGNTGELFFGEGSRLTVL.

This clone was counted once. This sequence joins TRBV14 and TRBJ1-2, with D perhaps TRBD1 (6 bases). Per germline, CDR1 SGHDN and CDR2 FVKESK. This CDR3 has 12 residues. Trimming left V 3 bases short and J 5 bases short, with 7 bases between. This CDR3 reads CASSHTGYGYTF. The CDR3 bases are TGTGCCAGCAGCCATACAGGGTATGGCTACACCTTC.

This sequence joins TRBV9 and TRBJ2-2; 11 bases line up with TRBD2. The V gene end was trimmed by 7 bases and the J gene end by 0 bases; junction bases not matched to a gene: 8. CDR1 SGDLS and CDR2 YYNGEE come from the germline V gene. This CDR3 region has 17 residues. The CDR3 sequence: CASGLAGGRSNTGELFF. In DNA form, the CDR3 reads TGTGCCAGCGGGCTAGCGGGGGGCCGATCGAACACCGGGGAGCTGTTTTTT.

CDR3 coding DNA: TGCGCCAGCAGCCAATCAGGTCGGACTGAAGCTTTCTTT. Its translation: CASSQSGRTEAFF. The gene calls are TRBV4-1 and TRBJ1-1, with D unresolved. Germline assignment: CDR1 MGHRA and CDR2 YSYEKL. Trimming took 2 bases from V and 5 from J, leaving 9 bases between them. This CDR3 has 13 amino acids.

The V gene is TRBV13, the J gene TRBJ2-5; 8 bases match TRBD2. After removal of 5 bases from V and 1 base from J, the junction contained 6 bases not matched to a gene. CDR1 and CDR2 from the germline V gene are PRHDT and FYEKMQ (reference sequence). The CDR3 has 15 residues. The chain's CDR3 is CASSNGGAGQETQYF. As DNA, the CDR3 is TGTGCCAGCAGCAACGGGGGGGCCGGCCAAGAGACCCAGTACTTC.

This chain connects TRBV9 to TRBJ1-1; 7 bases agree with TRBD1. The CDR3 has 15 residues. CDR1 is SGDLS, CDR2 YYNGEE, per germline. V lost 1 base, J lost 2 bases, and 5 bases stayed unmatched. The CDR3 spells CASSVPQGGNTEAFF. Here the CDR3 DNA reads TGTGCCAGCAGCGTACCGCAGGGGGGCAACACTGAAGCTTTCTTT.

CDR3 protein: CASSLGTHQETQYF. The CDR3 DNA sequence: TGTGCCAGCAGCTTAGGGACTCACCAAGAGACCCAGTACTTC. J is TRBJ2-5 and V is TRBV7-9; D is possibly TRBD2 (5 bases). Trimming cost V 1 base and J 0 bases, with 6 bases left between them. From germline, CDR1 is SEHNR and CDR2 FQNEAQ (reference sequence). This CDR3 contains 14 residues.

The chain carries TRBV7-6 and TRBJ2-5, with a weak D call TRBD1 (6 bases). Germline CDR1 SGHVS, CDR2 FNYEAQ. CDR3 length equals 14 residues. Trimming stripped 6 bases from V and 5 bases from J, with 16 bases between. CDR3 residues: CASREDRHRETQYF. The CDR3 nucleotides are TGTGCCAGCAGAGAAGACAGGCACAGGGAGACCCAGTACTTC. Combining the CDR3 with reference TRBV7-6 and TRBJ2-5 gives the whole variable domain GAGVSQSPRYKVTKRGQDVALRCDPISGHVSLYWYRQALGQGPEFLTYFNYEAQQDKSGLPNDRFSAERPEGSISTLTIQRTEQRDSAMYRCASREDRHRETQYFGPGTRLLVL.

The chain uses TRBV2 and TRBJ2-5; 10 bases map to TRBD1. The germline V gene encodes CDR1 SNHLY and CDR2 FYNNEI. V gave up 6 bases and J gave up 2 bases; unmatched junction bases: 3. The CDR3 is 14 amino acids. CDR3: CASRRDRGQETQYF. The CDR3 DNA sequence: TGTGCCAGCAGGAGGGACAGGGGTCAAGAGACCCAGTACTTC.

CDR3 residues: CASSPDRGPGNTIYF. In DNA, the CDR3 is TGTGCCAGCTCACCAGACAGGGGACCTGGAAACACCATATATTTT. The rearrangement uses TRBV18 and TRBJ1-3; 8 bases line up with TRBD1. CDR3 length: 15 amino acids. J lost 2 bases, V lost 2 bases, and 2 bases had no gene match. CDR1 and CDR2 from the germline V gene are KGHSH and LQKENI.

V usage is TRBV9 and J usage is TRBJ2-5; weak D call: TRBD2 (7 bases). This CDR3 is built from 15 residues. The germline CDR1 and CDR2 sequences are SGDLS and YYNGEE. V lost 4 bases to trimming and J lost 5 bases, with 18 bases between them. The CDR3 nucleotides read TGTGCCAGCAGCCCTTATGCGGGGGCTGGTGAGACCCAGTACTTC. Its protein product is CASSPYAGAGETQYF.

This clone was picked up one time. The rearrangement links TRBV5-6 to TRBJ2-2, with 16 bases aligning to TRBD2. J lost 7 bases, V lost 4 bases, and 13 bases had no gene match. Looked up from germline, CDR1 is SGHDT and CDR2 is YYEEEE. The CDR3 has 19 amino acids. The CDR3 DNA follows: TGTGCCAGCAGCCGAACGGGACTAGCGGGGGGGTCGGGCGTCGGGGAGCTGTTTTTT. Amino acids: CASSRTGLAGGSGVGELFF.

The rearrangement joins TRBV11-1 to TRBJ2-3; 10 nucleotides agree with TRBD1. CDR1 and CDR2 (germline): SGHAT, FQDESV (reference sequence). V was clipped by 1 base and J by 1 base; unmatched bases: 2. The CDR3 loop spans 16 amino acids. CDR3 bases: TGTGCCAGCAGCTTAGGGGACAGGGGCCGCACAGATACGCAGTATTTT. Protein sequence: CASSLGDRGRTDTQYF.

This clone was seen a few times. The chain is built from TRBV7-9 and TRBJ2-7; 10 bases line up with TRBD1. The CDR3 extends over 15 amino acids. CDR1 is SEHNR, CDR2 FQNEAQ, per germline (reference sequence). The J segment lost 1 base and the V segment lost 5 bases, leaving 5 bases of the junction unmatched. CDR3 sequence: CASSPGQGRSYEQYF. The CDR3 nucleotides are TGTGCCAGCAGCCCGGGACAGGGGAGATCCTACGAGCAGTACTTC. The variable domain in full, completed from reference TRBV7-9 and TRBJ2-7, reads DTGVSQNPRHKITKRGQNVTFRCDPISEHNRLYWYRQTLGQGPEFLTYFQNEAQLEKSRLLSDRFSAERPKGSFSTLEIQRTEQGDSAMYLCASSPGQGRSYEQYFGPGTRLTVT.

The chain carries TRBV4-2 and TRBJ1-3; 7 positions match TRBD1. Trimming cost V 5 bases and J 0 bases; bases outside gene matches: 10. The CDR3 totals 17 residues. Germline values: CDR1 LGHNA, CDR2 YNFKEQ. The DNA for the CDR3 is TGTGCCAGCAGCTACAAGACAGGGCCTCCCTCTGGAAACACCATATATTTT. This encodes CASSYKTGPPSGNTIYF.

The chain recombines TRBV15 with TRBJ2-1; D may be TRBD1 (6 bases). From germline, CDR1 is LNHNV and CDR2 YYDKDF (reference sequence). The CDR3 extends over 17 amino acids. V lost 3 bases and J 6 bases, leaving 21 bases between the germline ends. The CDR3 is CATSRLPRDIGVNEQFF. In DNA, the CDR3 is TGTGCCACCAGCAGGCTCCCCCGGGACATAGGGGTCAATGAGCAGTTCTTC. The whole variable domain, filled in from reference TRBV15 and TRBJ2-1, reads DAMVIQNPRYQVTQFGKPVTLSCSQTLNHNVMYWYQQKSSQAPKLLFHYYDKDFNNEADTPDNFQSRRPNTSFCFLDIRSPGLGDTAMYLCATSRLPRDIGVNEQFFGPGTRLTVL.

The chain combines TRBV7-9 with TRBJ1-4; D is perhaps TRBD1 (6 bases). Germline lookup yields CDR1 SEHNR and CDR2 FQNEAQ (reference sequence). The CDR3 covers 15 residues. Trimming left V 4 bases short and J 7 bases short, with 16 bases between. CDR3 sequence reads: CASSSLGALGEKLFF. The DNA of the CDR3 is TGTGCCAGCAGCTCCTTGGGGGCTTTGGGTGAAAAACTGTTTTTT.

Here the CDR3 DNA reads TGTGCCAGCAGTTCGACAGGGTTTCGTTCGCAGTTCTTC. Translated: CASSSTGFRSQFF. The gene calls are TRBV27 and TRBJ2-1, with TRBD1 identical over 7 bases. The CDR3 length is 13 residues. The germline CDR1 and CDR2 sequences are MNHEY and SMNVEV (reference sequence). The V and J ends lost 4 bases and 12 bases, in that order; junction bases with no gene match: 9.

The V call is TRBV19, the J call TRBJ1-5; D is uncertain. CDR1 and CDR2 from the germline V gene are LNHDA and SQIVND (reference sequence). The CDR3 extends over 14 amino acids. V shed 10 bases and J shed 3 bases, with 16 bases lying between them. The CDR3 DNA reads as TGTGCCACGGCAGAGGAGATGGTCAATCAGCCCCAGCATTTT. It is translated as CATAEEMVNQPQHF.